These 29 T cell receptor beta chains originate from one sample sequenced in a study of CD8 T cells in ankylosing spondylitis. From the 5' RACE reads, TCRdb called clonotypes with MiXCR, one entry per CDR3 protein. This sample has 100,000 to 150,000 distinct CDR3 sequences, with more than 6.5% found just once. What was sequenced was blood, either unsorted or a sorted T cell fraction (not recorded which). These receptors were taken from a male donor with ankylosing spondylitis or in good health (not recorded which).

Comments on this clonotype: A much bigger clone sits one base away, suggesting this may be a read error. The rearrangement joins TRBV7-6 to TRBJ2-5, with a tentative D call TRBD1 (6 bases). The germline gives CDR1 SGHVS, CDR2 FNYEAQ. CDR3 length: 15 amino acids. DNA for the CDR3: TGTGCCAGCAGCACCCGGGACATGGTGCGAGAGACCCTGTACTTC. It specifies CASSTRDMVRETLYF.

This clonotype was seen only once. The chain uses TRBV5-1 and TRBJ1-2, with D tentatively TRBD1 (6 bases). V lost 0 bases and J 5 bases, leaving 11 bases between the germline ends. The CDR3 sequence is 14 residues long. Germline-derived CDR1 and CDR2 are SGHRS and YFSETQ. DNA for the CDR3: TGCGCCAGCAGCTTGGGACAGGACGCTTATGGCTACACCTTC. Residues: CASSLGQDAYGYTF.

Ten or more counts support this clonotype. The chain links TRBV9 to TRBJ2-3; D perhaps matches TRBD2 (7 bases). CDR1 and CDR2 from the germline V gene are SGDLS and YYNGEE. V lost 0 bases to trimming and J lost 4 bases, with 15 bases between them. The CDR3 consists of 16 residues. The CDR3 sequence: CASSVGGGEGADTQYF. CDR3 sequence (DNA): TGTGCCAGCAGCGTAGGGGGGGGAGAGGGGGCAGATACGCAGTATTTT.

This clonotype was detected ten times or more. J is TRBJ1-2 and V is TRBV6-6, with D maybe TRBD1 (5 bases). V was trimmed by 7 bases and J by 7 bases, leaving 16 bases between them. The CDR3 is 13 amino acids. Germline V gene sequence: CDR1 MNHNY, CDR2 SVGAGI (reference sequence). CDR3 nucleotide sequence: TGTGCCAGCACCAGGGCCGGGGATGGTGGCTACACCTTC. Translation: CASTRAGDGGYTF.

This clonotype occurred many times. The chain joins TRBV10-3 to TRBJ2-1, with a tentative D call TRBD2 (6 bases). The germline V gene has CDR1 ENHRY and CDR2 SYGVKD. V was shortened by 7 bases and J by 0 bases, with 22 bases between the two germline ends. This CDR3 has 18 residues. The CDR3 region has the DNA TGTGCCATCACCACCCGAGCTATAGGAGGGAGCTCCTACAATGAGCAGTTCTTC. Amino acid sequence: CAITTRAIGGSSYNEQFF.

In DNA form, the CDR3 reads TGCGCCAGCAGCTCCTCACAGGGGGCAGCGAACACCGGGGAGCTGTTTTTT. Protein product: CASSSSQGAANTGELFF. The chain employs TRBV5-1 and TRBJ2-2; 9 bases map to TRBD1. The CDR3 loop spans 17 amino acids. Germline assignment: CDR1 SGHRS and CDR2 YFSETQ. V was clipped by 3 bases and J by 0 bases; unmatched bases: 6.

This clonotype was recorded many times. The V gene is TRBV11-2, the J gene TRBJ2-1; 13 positions agree with TRBD2. There are 16 residues in the CDR3. Germline V gene sequence: CDR1 SGHAT, CDR2 FQNNGV. V was pared by 1 base and J by 5 bases, with 2 bases of the junction left unmatched. CDR3 residues: CASSLVGTSGDNEQFF. In DNA form, the CDR3 reads TGTGCCAGCAGCTTAGTAGGGACTAGCGGGGACAATGAGCAGTTCTTC.

At least ten counts were recorded for this clonotype. The CDR3 nucleotides are TGTGCCAGCAGCTTCACAACCGACAGGGGGTTGCCCGGGGAGCTGTTTTTT. It yields the protein CASSFTTDRGLPGELFF. The V call is TRBV11-2, the J call TRBJ2-2, with 9 bases lining up with TRBD1. The CDR3 consists of 17 residues. The J segment lost 6 bases and the V segment lost 3 bases, leaving 11 bases of the junction unmatched. Per the germline V gene, CDR1 is SGHAT and CDR2 is FQNNGV.

This chain joins TRBV20-1 and TRBJ2-7, with D perhaps matching TRBD2 (6 bases). Trimming shortened V by 6 bases and J by 7 bases, and 13 bases separated the two germline ends. This CDR3 is built from 11 residues. Germline values: CDR1 DFQATT, CDR2 SNEGSKA (reference sequence). CDR3 amino acids: CSARESGEQYF. The CDR3 DNA reads as TGCAGTGCCCGGGAGTCGGGGGAGCAGTACTTC.

This clonotype has at least ten counts. This chain joins TRBV5-1 and TRBJ2-2, with a weak D call TRBD1 (5 bases). This CDR3 comprises 13 residues. The V end lost 0 bases, the J end lost 10 bases, and 10 bases lay between the germline ends. Looked up from germline, CDR1 is SGHRS and CDR2 is YFSETQ. The CDR3 sequence is CASSLDGAPELFF. CDR3 DNA: TGCGCCAGCAGCTTGGATGGGGCTCCGGAGCTGTTTTTT.

This clonotype was picked up many times. The chain uses TRBV5-1 and TRBJ1-1; D ambiguous. The CDR3 covers 15 residues. The V gene lost 0 bases and the J gene lost 0 bases, with 9 bases spanning the gap. CDR1 and CDR2 from the germline V gene are SGHRS and YFSETQ. The DNA of the CDR3 is TGCGCCAGCAGCTTGGCGGCAGAGATGAACACTGAAGCTTTCTTT. Its translation is CASSLAAEMNTEAFF.

This clonotype occurred many times. This chain connects TRBV5-1 to TRBJ2-2; D uncertain. Trimming removed 10 bases from V and 0 bases from J, with 13 bases in between. Germline-derived CDR1 and CDR2 are SGHRS and YFSETQ. This CDR3 is built from 14 residues. CDR3 amino acids: CAGKKNANTGELFF. CDR3 sequence (DNA): TGCGCCGGGAAGAAAAACGCGAACACCGGGGAGCTGTTTTTT. Filled out from reference TRBV5-1 and TRBJ2-2, the complete variable domain reads KAGVTQTPRYLIKTRGQQVTLSCSPISGHRSVSWYQQTPGQGLQFLFEYFSETQRNKGNFPGRFSGRQFSNSRSEMNVSTLELGDSALYLCAGKKNANTGELFFGEGSRLTVL.

This clonotype occurred many times. The chain recombines TRBV5-1 with TRBJ1-1; D might be TRBD1 (5 bases). V lost 3 bases and J 6 bases, leaving 18 bases between the germline ends. This CDR3 has 15 amino acids. Germline values: CDR1 SGHRS, CDR2 YFSETQ. CDR3 DNA: TGCGCCAGCAGCTCCGAGGCGAAGGGGATGTCTGAAGCTTTCTTT. It codes for CASSSEAKGMSEAFF.

This clonotype was counted ten times or more. The chain joins TRBV24-1 to TRBJ2-2; 7 bases map to TRBD1. The CDR3 extends over 15 amino acids. From germline, CDR1 is KGHDR and CDR2 SFDVKD. J gave up 6 bases and V 3 bases, and 6 bases lay outside the gene matches. This chain's CDR3 is CATSDAGTVAGELFF. CDR3 coding DNA: TGTGCCACCAGTGATGCCGGGACAGTAGCCGGGGAGCTGTTTTTT.

This clonotype was recorded many times. This chain links TRBV29-1 with TRBJ1-4; D is unclear. This CDR3 spans 12 amino acids. Germline V lookup: CDR1 SQVTM, CDR2 ANQGSEA. The V end was cut by 7 bases, the J end by 7 bases, with 13 bases between. As DNA, the CDR3 is TGCAGCGCAGTCCAGGACGGTGAAAAACTGTTTTTT. This sequence encodes CSAVQDGEKLFF.

The chain links TRBV12-3 or TRBV12-4 to TRBJ2-1; TRBD2 is a possible D gene (5 bases). V was shortened by 7 bases and J by 6 bases, with 16 bases between the two germline ends. CDR3 length: 14 residues. The CDR3 sequence is CASIPLRAVNEQFF. The CDR3, as DNA: TGTGCCAGCATCCCCTTGCGGGCGGTCAATGAGCAGTTCTTC.

This clonotype appeared many times. V is TRBV6-2 or TRBV6-3 and J is TRBJ2-7, with D maybe TRBD2 (5 bases). This CDR3 is built from 16 residues. V was pared by 0 bases and J by 2 bases, with 14 bases between. Germline CDR1 reads MNHEY; CDR2 reads SVGEGT. CDR3 nucleotide sequence: TGTGCCAGCAGTTACTCGCTGGGCAGCGGTACCTACGAGCAGTACTTC. This sequence encodes CASSYSLGSGTYEQYF.

The gene calls are TRBV3-1 and TRBJ2-3; 8 bases align to TRBD2. The CDR3 has 19 residues. Germline V gives CDR1 LGHDT, CDR2 YNNKEL (reference sequence). V was clipped by 11 bases and J by 2 bases; unmatched bases: 24. CDR3 in DNA: TGTGCCCTCTGTTCCAGAATACTAGCGGAGGAACCTCACACAGATACGCAGTATTTT. Its translation: CALCSRILAEEPHTDTQYF.

Many counts were recorded for this clonotype. The CDR3, as DNA: TGTGCCAGCAGCGTAGACAGGAAGAACACTGAAGCTTTCTTT. Protein sequence: CASSVDRKNTEAFF. The chain combines TRBV9 with TRBJ1-1, with a weak D call TRBD1 (5 bases). Trimming removed 0 bases at V and 1 base at J, with 7 bases between. The CDR3 covers 14 residues. Germline CDR1 reads SGDLS; CDR2 reads YYNGEE.

This clonotype was counted at least ten times. The chain employs TRBV5-1 and TRBJ2-7, with 9 nucleotides matching TRBD2. V shed 3 bases and J 5 bases; nucleotides not matched to a gene: 9. The CDR3 extends over 15 amino acids. The germline gives CDR1 SGHRS, CDR2 YFSETQ. The CDR3 nucleotides are TGCGCCAGCAGCTGGAGGACTAGCGTAGAAGACGAGCAGTACTTC. This sequence encodes CASSWRTSVEDEQYF.

This clonotype has at least ten counts. The rearrangement uses TRBV20-1 and TRBJ2-7, with D possibly matching TRBD2 (6 bases). This CDR3 spans 16 amino acids. Germline loops: CDR1 DFQATT, CDR2 SNEGSKA (reference sequence). V shed 6 bases and J shed 6 bases, with 27 bases lying between them. CDR3 residues: CSAPVAGLSISVEQYF. The CDR3 DNA sequence: TGCAGTGCCCCGGTCGCGGGACTTAGCATCTCCGTCGAGCAGTACTTC.

At least ten counts were recorded for this clonotype. The V and J genes are TRBV7-7 and TRBJ2-5, with TRBD2 matching over 8 bases. The germline CDR1 and CDR2 sequences are SSHAT and FNYEAQ (reference sequence). The length of the CDR3 is 15 residues. Unmatched junction bases numbered 5, after V lost 3 bases and J lost 2 bases. The CDR3 DNA reads TGTGCCAGCAGCTTGGGTCTAGCGGGTCAAGAGACCCAGTACTTC. Protein sequence: CASSLGLAGQETQYF. The full variable domain, completed using reference TRBV7-7 and TRBJ2-5, is GAGVSQSPRYKVTKRGQDVTLRCDPISSHATLYWYQQALGQGPEFLTYFNYEAQPDKSGLPSDRFSAERPEGSISTLTIQRTEQRDSAMYRCASSLGLAGQETQYFGPGTRLLVL.

This clonotype was seen many times. The rearrangement uses TRBV7-9 and TRBJ2-7; 9 positions agree with TRBD2. This CDR3 is 15 amino acids long. CDR1 and CDR2 from the germline V gene are SEHNR and FQNEAQ (reference sequence). J gave up 3 bases and V 1 base, and 4 bases lay outside the gene matches. CDR3 in amino acids: CASSLEASGDYEQYF. CDR3 sequence (DNA): TGTGCCAGCAGCTTAGAGGCTAGCGGGGACTACGAGCAGTACTTC.

This clonotype was picked up many times. This chain uses TRBV20-1 with TRBJ1-2, with 9 bases lining up with TRBD1. Germline trimming cut 3 bases from V and 4 bases from J; bases unmatched to any gene: 6. Germline V gene lookup returns CDR1 DFQATT and CDR2 SNEGSKA (reference sequence). The CDR3 loop spans 14 amino acids. CDR3 sequence: CSARNPGQGYGYTF. CDR3 DNA sequence: TGCAGTGCTAGGAATCCGGGACAGGGCTATGGCTACACCTTC.

This clonotype occurred a few times. This rearrangement joins TRBV6-1 to TRBJ1-1; the D gene is possibly TRBD1 (5 bases). Germline-derived CDR1 and CDR2 are MNHNS and SASEGT. The ends were cut back, 3 bases at V and 0 bases at J, with 8 bases in the middle. This CDR3 has 14 amino acids. The CDR3 sequence: CASSDGGMNTEAFF. The CDR3 region has the DNA TGTGCCAGCAGTGATGGGGGGATGAACACTGAAGCTTTCTTT.

This clonotype came up many times. The chain couples TRBV20-1 to TRBJ2-3; a possible D gene is TRBD2 (7 bases). Germline CDR1 reads DFQATT; CDR2 reads SNEGSKA (reference sequence). V lost 6 bases and J lost 4, with 20 bases in between. CDR3 length equals 15 residues. The CDR3 here is CSAEREGGASDTQYF. The CDR3 DNA sequence: TGCAGTGCCGAAAGGGAGGGGGGGGCCTCAGATACGCAGTATTTT.

A few counts support this clonotype. The chain links TRBV30 to TRBJ2-7; 8 bases align to TRBD2. The CDR3 loop spans 15 amino acids. The ends lost 2 bases at V and 0 bases at J; junction bases unmatched: 6. Germline lookup yields CDR1 GTSNPN and CDR2 SVGIG (reference sequence). In nucleotides, the CDR3 is TGTGCCTGGAGTACGGGAGGGACTTACTCCTACGAGCAGTACTTC. Translated: CAWSTGGTYSYEQYF.

This clonotype has at least ten counts. The rearrangement uses TRBV29-1 and TRBJ1-1; D remains unclear. CDR3 length: 14 residues. Trimming pared 7 bases from V and 0 bases from J, leaving 15 bases between. CDR1 is SQVTM, CDR2 ANQGSEA, per germline. CDR3: CSGGAGDMNTEAFF. For the CDR3, the DNA is TGCAGCGGGGGTGCAGGCGACATGAACACTGAAGCTTTCTTT.

This clonotype was observed at least ten times. The chain uses TRBV4-1 and TRBJ1-2; TRBD1 matches 10 bases. The CDR3 spans 17 residues. Germline assignment: CDR1 MGHRA and CDR2 YSYEKL. The J segment lost 2 bases and the V segment lost 0 bases, leaving 6 bases of the junction unmatched. CDR3 sequence reads: CASSQERTGGSNYGYTF. The CDR3 nucleotides read TGCGCCAGCAGCCAAGAGAGGACAGGGGGGTCGAACTATGGCTACACCTTC.